The clone carrying this T cell receptor beta chain showed up many times. This specimen belongs to a study of T-cell reconstitution after alpha-beta-depleted transplantation in children. Unique molecular identifiers featured in how the TCRbeta library was prepared. TCRdb re-called the PCR reads with MiXCR, one entry per CDR3 protein. The sample includes 200,000 to 250,000 distinct CDR3 sequences, more than 20% of them seen just once. Germline values: CDR1 SEHNR, CDR2 FQNEAQ (reference sequence). Trimming took 4 bases from V and 2 from J, leaving 16 bases between them. CDR3 length: 16 amino acids. The specimen was PBMCs, mostly from graft donor cells, collected 360 days after TCRalphabeta/CD19-depleted stem cell transplant. The chain joins TRBV7-9 to TRBJ2-3; D perhaps matches TRBD2 (5 bases). This receptor was identified in a female patient between 2 and 15 years old who had a stem cell transplant for congenital amegakaryocytic thrombocytopenia, so the T cells may come from the graft donor. The CDR3 DNA sequence: TGTGCCAGCAGCTCCTCGAACCAGCGGTCCACAGATACGCAGTATTTT. It translates to CASSSSNQRSTDTQYF.